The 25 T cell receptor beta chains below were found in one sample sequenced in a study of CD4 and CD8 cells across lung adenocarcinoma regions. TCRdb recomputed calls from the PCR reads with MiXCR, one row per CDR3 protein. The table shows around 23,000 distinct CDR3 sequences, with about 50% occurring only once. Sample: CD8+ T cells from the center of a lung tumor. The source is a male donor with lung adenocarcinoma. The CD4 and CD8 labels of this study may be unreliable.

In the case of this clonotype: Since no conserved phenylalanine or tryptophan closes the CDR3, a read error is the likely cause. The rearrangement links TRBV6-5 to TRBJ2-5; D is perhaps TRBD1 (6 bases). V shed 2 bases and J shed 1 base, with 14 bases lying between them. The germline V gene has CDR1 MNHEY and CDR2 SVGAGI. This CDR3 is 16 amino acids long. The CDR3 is CASSYELYRVQETQYS. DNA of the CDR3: TGTGCCAGCAGTTACGAATTATACAGGGTCCAAGAGACCCAGTACTCG.

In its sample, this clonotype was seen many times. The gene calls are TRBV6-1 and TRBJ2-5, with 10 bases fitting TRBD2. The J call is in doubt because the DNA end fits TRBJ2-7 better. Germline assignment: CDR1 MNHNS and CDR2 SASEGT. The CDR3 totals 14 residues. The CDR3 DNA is TGTGCCAGCAGCCGAGCGGGAGGGAACTACGAGCAGTACTTC. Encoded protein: CASSRAGGNYEQYF.

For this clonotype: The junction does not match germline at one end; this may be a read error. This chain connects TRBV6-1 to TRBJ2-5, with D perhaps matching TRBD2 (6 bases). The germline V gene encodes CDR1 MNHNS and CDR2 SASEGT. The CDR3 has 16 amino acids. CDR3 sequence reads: CASREAGAGDRETQYF. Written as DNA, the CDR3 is TGTGCCAGCAGGGAAGCCGGGGCCGGGGACCGGGAGACCCAGTACTTT.

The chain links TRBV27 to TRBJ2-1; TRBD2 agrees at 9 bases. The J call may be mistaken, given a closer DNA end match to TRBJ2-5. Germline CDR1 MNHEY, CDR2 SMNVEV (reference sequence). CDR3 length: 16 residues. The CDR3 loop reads CASSLIPSTSGETQYF. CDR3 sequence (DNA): TGTGCCAGCAGTTTAATCCCCTCGACTAGCGGAGAGACCCAGTACTTC.

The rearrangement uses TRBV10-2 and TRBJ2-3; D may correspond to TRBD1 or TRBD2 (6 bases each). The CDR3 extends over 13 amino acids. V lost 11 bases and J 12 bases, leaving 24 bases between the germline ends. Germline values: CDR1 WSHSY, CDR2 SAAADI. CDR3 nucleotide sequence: TGCGCCGCGGGGATGGGGGCCATAGACATTCAGTATTTT. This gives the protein CAAGMGAIDIQYF.

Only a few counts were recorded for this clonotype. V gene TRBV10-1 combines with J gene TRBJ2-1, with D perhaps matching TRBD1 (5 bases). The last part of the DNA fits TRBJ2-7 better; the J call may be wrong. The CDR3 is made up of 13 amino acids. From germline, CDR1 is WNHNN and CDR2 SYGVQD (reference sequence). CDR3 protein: CASSEGHSYEQYF. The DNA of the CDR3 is TGCGCCAGCAGTGAGGGACACTCCTACGAGCAGTACTTC.

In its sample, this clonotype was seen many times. As DNA, the CDR3 is TGTGCCAGCAGTTACGATTTAGCGGGAGGGCGGACCGGGGAGCTGTTTTTT. The encoded protein is CASSYDLAGGRTGELFF. This rearrangement joins TRBV6-2 or TRBV6-3 to TRBJ2-2, with 11 bases that match TRBD2. The CDR3 is 17 amino acids. From germline, CDR1 is MNHEY and CDR2 SVGEGT. The V segment lost 2 bases and the J segment 5 bases; nucleotides outside the gene matches: 7.

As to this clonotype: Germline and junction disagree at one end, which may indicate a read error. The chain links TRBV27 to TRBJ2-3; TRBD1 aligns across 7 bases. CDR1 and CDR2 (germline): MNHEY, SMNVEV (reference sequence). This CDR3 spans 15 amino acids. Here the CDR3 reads CASSSGRQGTDTQYF. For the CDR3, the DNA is TGTGCCAGCAGTTCGGGGCGACAGGGCACAGATACTCAGTATTTT.

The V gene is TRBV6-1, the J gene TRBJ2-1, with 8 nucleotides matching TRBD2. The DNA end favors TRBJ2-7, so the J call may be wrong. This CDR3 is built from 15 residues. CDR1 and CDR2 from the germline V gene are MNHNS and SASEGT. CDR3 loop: CASSTLSGSWYEQYF. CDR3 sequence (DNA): TGTGCCAGCAGCACTTTGAGCGGGAGTTGGTACGAGCAGTACTTC.

This CDR3 reads CAGSGGRAKKTQYF. Here the CDR3 DNA reads TGCGCGGGGAGCGGGGGCCGAGCCAAAAAGACTCAGTACTTC. This rearrangement joins TRBV10-2 to TRBJ2-4; 8 nucleotides match TRBD2. Germline V gene lookup returns CDR1 WSHSY and CDR2 SAAADI. The CDR3 is 14 amino acids.

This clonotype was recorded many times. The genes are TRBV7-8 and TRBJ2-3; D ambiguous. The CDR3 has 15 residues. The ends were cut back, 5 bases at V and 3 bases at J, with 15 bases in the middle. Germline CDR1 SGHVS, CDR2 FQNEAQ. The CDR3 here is CASSPLVRLTDTQYF. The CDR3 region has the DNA TGTGCCAGCAGCCCCTTAGTTAGGTTAACAGATACGCAGTATTTT.

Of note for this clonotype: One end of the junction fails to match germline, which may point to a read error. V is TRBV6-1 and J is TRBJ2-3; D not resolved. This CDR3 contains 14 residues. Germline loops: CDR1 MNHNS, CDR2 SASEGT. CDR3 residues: CASRLGRDPDTQYF. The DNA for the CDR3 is TGTGCCAGCAGACTGGGCCGTGACCCAGATACCCAGTATTTC.

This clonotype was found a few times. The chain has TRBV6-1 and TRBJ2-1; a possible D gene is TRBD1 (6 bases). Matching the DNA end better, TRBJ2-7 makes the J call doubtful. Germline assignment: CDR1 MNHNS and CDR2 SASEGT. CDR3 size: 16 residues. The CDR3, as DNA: TGTGCCAGCAGTGAAACACGGACAGACCGCCCCTACGAGCAGTACTTC. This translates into CASSETRTDRPYEQYF.

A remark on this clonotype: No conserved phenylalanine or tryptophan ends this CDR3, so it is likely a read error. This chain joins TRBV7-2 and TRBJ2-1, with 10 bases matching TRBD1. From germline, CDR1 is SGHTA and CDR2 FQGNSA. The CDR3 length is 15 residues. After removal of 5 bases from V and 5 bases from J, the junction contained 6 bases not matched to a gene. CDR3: CASSLATGGHNEQFS. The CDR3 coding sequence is TGTGCCAGCAGCCTCGCGACAGGGGGCCACAATGAGCAGTTCTCT.

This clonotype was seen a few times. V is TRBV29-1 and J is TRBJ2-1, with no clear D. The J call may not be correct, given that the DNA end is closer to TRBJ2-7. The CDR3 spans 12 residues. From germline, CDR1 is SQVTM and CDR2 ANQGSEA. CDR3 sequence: CSVEDPGNEQYF. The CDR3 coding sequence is TGCAGCGTTGAAGATCCAGGTAACGAGCAGTACTTC.

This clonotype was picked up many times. The DNA of the CDR3 is TGTGCCAGCGGTCATAGCGGGAGGTACTCCTACGAGCAGTACTTC. This translates into CASGHSGRYSYEQYF. The chain carries TRBV6-1 and TRBJ2-7, with 10 bases aligning to TRBD2. V lost 8 bases, J lost 0 bases, and 7 bases stayed unmatched. Germline V CDR1 and CDR2: MNHNS, SASEGT. The CDR3 sequence is 15 residues long.

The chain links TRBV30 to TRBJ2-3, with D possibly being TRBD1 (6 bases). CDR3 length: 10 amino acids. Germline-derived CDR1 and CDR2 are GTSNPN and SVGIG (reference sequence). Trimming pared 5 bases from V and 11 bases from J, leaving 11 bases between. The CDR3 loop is CAWGQPVQYF. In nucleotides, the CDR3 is TGTGCCTGGGGACAGCCAGTGCAGTATTTT.

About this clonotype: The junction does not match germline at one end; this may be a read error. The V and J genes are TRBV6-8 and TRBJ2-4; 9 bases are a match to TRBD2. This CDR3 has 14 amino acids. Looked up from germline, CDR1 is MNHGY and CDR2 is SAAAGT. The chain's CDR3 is CPGTGAGGTNTQYF. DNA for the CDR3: TGCCCCGGCACGGGGGCGGGAGGGACAAACACGCAGTACTTC.

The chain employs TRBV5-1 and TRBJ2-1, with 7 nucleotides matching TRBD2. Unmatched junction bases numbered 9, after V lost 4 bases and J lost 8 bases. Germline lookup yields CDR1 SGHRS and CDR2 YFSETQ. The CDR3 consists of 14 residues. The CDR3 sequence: CASSPWGGTDEQFF. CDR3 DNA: TGCGCCAGCAGCCCCTGGGGGGGTACCGATGAGCAGTTCTTC. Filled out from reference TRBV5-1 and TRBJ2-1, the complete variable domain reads KAGVTQTPRYLIKTRGQQVTLSCSPISGHRSVSWYQQTPGQGLQFLFEYFSETQRNKGNFPGRFSGRQFSNSRSEMNVSTLELGDSALYLCASSPWGGTDEQFFGPGTRLTVL.

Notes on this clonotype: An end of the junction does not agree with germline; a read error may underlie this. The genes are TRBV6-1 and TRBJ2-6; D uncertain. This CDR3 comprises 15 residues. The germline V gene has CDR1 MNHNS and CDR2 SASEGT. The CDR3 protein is CASSEQASWAYVLYF. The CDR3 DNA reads TGTGCCAGCAGTGAGCAGGCTTCCTGGGCCTACGTCCTGTACTTC.

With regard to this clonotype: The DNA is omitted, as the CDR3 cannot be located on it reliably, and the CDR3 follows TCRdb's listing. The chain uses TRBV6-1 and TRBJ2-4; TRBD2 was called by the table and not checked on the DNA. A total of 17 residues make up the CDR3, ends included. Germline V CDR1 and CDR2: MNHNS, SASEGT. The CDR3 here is CASSRDWGGGASDTQYF.

The CDR3 region has the DNA TGCGCCAGCAGTGAGTCTAGCGGGGGGGCGCCGGATACGCAGTATTTT. Amino acid sequence: CASSESSGGAPDTQYF. The genes are TRBV10-1 and TRBJ2-3; 11 bases match TRBD2. This CDR3 comprises 16 residues. Germline assignment: CDR1 WNHNN and CDR2 SYGVQD (reference sequence). V lost 0 bases, J lost 6 bases, and 5 bases stayed unmatched.

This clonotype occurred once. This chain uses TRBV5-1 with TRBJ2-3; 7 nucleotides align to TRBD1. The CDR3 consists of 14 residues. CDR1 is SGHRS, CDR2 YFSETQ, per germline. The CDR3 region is CAGKGGGDPDTQYF. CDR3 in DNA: TGCGCGGGCAAAGGGGGCGGAGACCCAGATACGCAGTATTTT.

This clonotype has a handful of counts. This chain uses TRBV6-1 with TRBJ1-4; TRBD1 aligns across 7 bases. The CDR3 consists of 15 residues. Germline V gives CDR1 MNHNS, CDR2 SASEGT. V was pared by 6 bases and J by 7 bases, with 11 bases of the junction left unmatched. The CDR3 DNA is TGTGCCAGCAGCCTATCTCAGGGACAGAGTGAAAAACTGTTTTTT. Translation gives CASSLSQGQSEKLFF.

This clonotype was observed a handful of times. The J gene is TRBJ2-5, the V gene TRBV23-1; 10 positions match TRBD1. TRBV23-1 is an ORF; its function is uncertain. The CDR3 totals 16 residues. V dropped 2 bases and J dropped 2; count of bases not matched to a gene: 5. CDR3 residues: CASSQGTGDSQETQYF. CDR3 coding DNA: TGCGCCAGCAGTCAAGGGACAGGGGATTCACAAGAGACCCAGTACTTC.